The sequence of this T cell receptor (beta chain) was determined in a study of T-cell reconstitution after alpha-beta-depleted transplantation in children. General observations from the study: At around two months after transplant, the alpha-beta T cells were reportedly derived from several hundred expanded clones that came from non-depleted graft cells.

This clonotype was observed a few times. The antigen is not known. As it was prepared, the TCRbeta library received unique molecular identifiers. TCRdb reanalysed the PCR reads using MiXCR and keeps one entry per CDR3 protein. The repertoire holds just over 950,000 distinct CDR3 sequences, with under 30% as singletons. This specimen was PBMCs, mostly from graft donor cells, taken 360 days after TCRalphabeta/CD19-depleted stem cell transplant. This TCR derives from a boy younger than two who had a stem cell transplant for SCID, so the T cells may come from the graft donor.

Written as DNA, the CDR3 is TGTGCCAGCAGCGTAGGACTAGCGGGGAGCGGGGAGCTGTTTTTT. This translates into CASSVGLAGSGELFF. The V gene is TRBV9, the J gene TRBJ2-2; 11 bases agree with TRBD2. Trimming cost V 0 bases and J 7 bases; bases outside gene matches: 2. Germline V gene lookup returns CDR1 SGDLS and CDR2 YYNGEE. The CDR3 runs 15 residues.